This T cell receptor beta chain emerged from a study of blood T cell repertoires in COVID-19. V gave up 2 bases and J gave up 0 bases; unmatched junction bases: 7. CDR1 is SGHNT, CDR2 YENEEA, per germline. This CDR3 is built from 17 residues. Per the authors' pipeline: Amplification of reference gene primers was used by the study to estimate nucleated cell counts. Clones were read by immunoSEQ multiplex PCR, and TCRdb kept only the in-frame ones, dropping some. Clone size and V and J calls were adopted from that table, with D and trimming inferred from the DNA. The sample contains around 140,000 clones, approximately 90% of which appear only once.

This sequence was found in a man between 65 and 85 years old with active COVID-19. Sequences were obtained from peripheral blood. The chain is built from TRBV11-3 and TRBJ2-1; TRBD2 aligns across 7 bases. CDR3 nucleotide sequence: TGTGCCAGCAGCTTAAGAAACCGCGGGAGCTCCTACAATGAGCAGTTCTTC. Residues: CASSLRNRGSSYNEQFF.